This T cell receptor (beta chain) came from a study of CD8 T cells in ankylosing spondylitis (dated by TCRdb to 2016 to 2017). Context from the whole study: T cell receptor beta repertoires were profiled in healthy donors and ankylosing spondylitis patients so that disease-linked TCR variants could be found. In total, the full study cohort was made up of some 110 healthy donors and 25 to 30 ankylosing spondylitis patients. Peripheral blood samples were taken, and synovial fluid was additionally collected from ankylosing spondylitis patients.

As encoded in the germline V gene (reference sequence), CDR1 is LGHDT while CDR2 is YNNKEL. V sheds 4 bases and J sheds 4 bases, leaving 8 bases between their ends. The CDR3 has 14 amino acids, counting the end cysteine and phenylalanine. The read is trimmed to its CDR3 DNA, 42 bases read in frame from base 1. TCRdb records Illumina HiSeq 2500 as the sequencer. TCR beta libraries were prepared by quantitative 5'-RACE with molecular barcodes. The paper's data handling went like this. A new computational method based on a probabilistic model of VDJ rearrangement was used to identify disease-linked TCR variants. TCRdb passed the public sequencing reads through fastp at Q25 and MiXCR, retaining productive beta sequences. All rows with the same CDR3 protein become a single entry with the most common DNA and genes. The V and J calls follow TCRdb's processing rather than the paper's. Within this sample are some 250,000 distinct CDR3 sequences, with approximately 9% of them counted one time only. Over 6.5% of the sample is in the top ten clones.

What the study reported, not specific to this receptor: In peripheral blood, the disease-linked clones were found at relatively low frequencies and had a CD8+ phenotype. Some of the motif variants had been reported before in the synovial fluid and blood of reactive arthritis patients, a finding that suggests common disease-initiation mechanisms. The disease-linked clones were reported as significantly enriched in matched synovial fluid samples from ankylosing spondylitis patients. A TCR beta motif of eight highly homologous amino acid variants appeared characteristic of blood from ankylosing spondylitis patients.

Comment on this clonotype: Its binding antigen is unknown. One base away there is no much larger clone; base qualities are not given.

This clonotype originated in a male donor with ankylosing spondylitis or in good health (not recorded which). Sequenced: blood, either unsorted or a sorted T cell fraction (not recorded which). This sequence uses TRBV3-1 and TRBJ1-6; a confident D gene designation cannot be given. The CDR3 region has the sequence CASSRTWYNSPLHF. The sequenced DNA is TGTGCCAGCAGCCGGACCTGGTATAATTCACCCCTCCACTTT.